This T cell receptor (beta chain) is drawn from a study of human T cells and chemical hapten exposure. Study-level information: 2% DPC applied to an approximately 2 cm by approximately 2 cm arm area sensitized donors. Study findings and constraints: Following DPC sensitization, TCRs present above 1 in 1000 frequency showed no change.

This sample's time point: patch test 3, about 24 weeks after DPC sensitization. Treatment defined: therapeutic diphenylcyclopropenone sensitization with weekly scalp DPC. As regards this clonotype: The target antigen is unknown.

Using its own MiXCR run on the RACE reads, TCRdb lists one record per CDR3 protein. The data contain roughly 130,000 distinct CDR3 sequences, 11% of them singletons. CDR1 and CDR2 from the germline V gene are LGHDT and YNNKEL (reference sequence). The ends were cut back, 4 bases at V and 3 bases at J, with 12 bases in the middle. CDR3 length equals 15 residues. The sequences come from whole blood, collected in connection with sensitization to the hapten diphenylcyclopropenone (DPC). This sequence joins TRBV3-1 and TRBJ2-2; weak D call: TRBD2 (6 bases). The TCR sequence derives from a woman in her forties or fifties with alopecia areata. Some clones in this sample may be carry-over from other donors' samples. The CDR3 sequence: CASSLGGPDTGELFF. The CDR3 nucleotides are TGTGCCAGCAGCCTCGGAGGGCCCGACACCGGGGAGCTGTTTTTT. The variable domain in full, completed from reference TRBV3-1 and TRBJ2-2, reads DTAVSQTPKYLVTQMGNDKSIKCEQNLGHDTMYWYKQDSKKFLKIMFSYNNKELIINETVPNRFSPKSPDKAHLNLHINSLELGDSAVYFCASSLGGPDTGELFFGEGSRLTVL.